The TCR beta chain under discussion was sequenced for a study of human T cells and chemical hapten exposure. Study-level information: The study sensitized with 2% DPC on a 2 cm by 2 cm patch of upper inner arm skin.

The germline gives CDR1 MNHNY, CDR2 SVGAGI (reference sequence). V lost 7 bases to trimming and J lost 5 bases, with 14 bases between them. The CDR3 length is 14 residues. Individual cDNA molecules each carried unique molecular identifiers attached by the library. In the authors' methods: Samples ranged from roughly 20,000 to 750,000 TCRs, with a median of around 100,000. TCRdb redid the calling of the RACE reads with MiXCR, one entry per CDR3 protein. The V and J calls and clone size come from TCRdb's table, not from the authors' own analysis. The sample has approximately 260,000 distinct CDR3 sequences, over 7.5% seen once; the top ten hold more than 1%. Regarding time point: pre-sensitization, week 0. Treatment denoted: therapeutic diphenylcyclopropenone sensitization with weekly scalp DPC.

The clonotype originates from a man between 18 and 29 years old with alopecia areata. Some clones in this sample may be carry-over from other donors' samples. Sample: whole blood, taken in connection with sensitization to the hapten diphenylcyclopropenone (DPC). This chain joins TRBV6-6 and TRBJ2-2; TRBD1 might be the D (7 bases). The CDR3 loop is CASIRGAGTGELFF. Written as DNA, the CDR3 is TGTGCCAGCATCAGGGGGGCGGGAACCGGGGAGCTGTTTTTT.